A selection of T cell receptor beta chains follows, all from one sample in a study of identical twins. TCRdb independently ran MiXCR on the 5' RACE reads; one entry per CDR3 protein. The table has roughly 690,000 distinct CDR3 sequences, less than 7% seen once. The source material was naive T cells sorted from blood. The receptors here all came from a man aged 18-30 years in good health. Each CDR3 is given with its conserved first and last residue. D genes are given only for firm matches. Expanded clones are given a class, and other clones once, few, many or no size at all.

CDR3 DNA | CDR3 protein | clone size | J gene | D gene | V gene
TGCGCCAGCAAAGTCAGGATAAGCACAGATACGCAGTATTTT | CASKVRISTDTQYF | many | TRBJ2-3 | - | TRBV5-1
TGTGCCACCAGTGCACAAGGACAGGGGGATGAAGAGACCCAGTACTTC | CATSAQGQGDEETQYF | many | TRBJ2-5 | TRBD1 | TRBV24-1
TGTGCCAGCAGTCCCCTAGGGGGGGCGGGCACAGATACGCAGTATTTT | CASSPLGGAGTDTQYF | many | TRBJ2-3 | - | TRBV12-3/TRBV12-4
TGTGCCAGCAGTAACATGGGGATCGTCGGGGAGCTGTTTTTT | CASSNMGIVGELFF | - | TRBJ2-2 | - | TRBV25-1
TGTGCCACCAGTGACCCCAGGGGGAGAGAGGGTCAGTACTTC | CATSDPRGREGQYF | many | TRBJ2-4 | TRBD1 | TRBV24-1
TGTGCCAGCAGTTTGAGACGGCCGAATGAGCAGTTCTTC | CASSLRRPNEQFF | many | TRBJ2-1 | - | TRBV12-3/TRBV12-4
TGTGCCAGCAGCTTAGTCGGGGGGCACGAGCAGTACTTC | CASSLVGGHEQYF | - | TRBJ2-7 | - | TRBV7-9
TGTGCCAGCACCCCAGAATTTCGTGTGGAGACCCAGTACTTC | CASTPEFRVETQYF | - | TRBJ2-5 | - | TRBV21-1
TGCAGTGCTAGAAGAGGTGATCAGCCCCAGCATTTT | CSARRGDQPQHF | many | TRBJ1-5 | - | TRBV20-1
TGTGCCAGCAGTCTTAGCGGAGGAGCCAAAAACATTCAGTACTTC | CASSLSGGAKNIQYF | few | TRBJ2-4 | - | TRBV12-3/TRBV12-4
TGTGCCAGCAGTCCCGGCCACAGCTCCTACAATGAGCAGTTCTTC | CASSPGHSSYNEQFF | - | TRBJ2-1 | - | TRBV25-1
TGTGCCAGTATAGGGGCTGACTATGGCTACACCTTC | CASIGADYGYTF | few | TRBJ1-2 | - | TRBV19
TGTGCCAGCAGCTTTTCAAAGAATAACTACGAGCAGTACTTC | CASSFSKNNYEQYF | many | TRBJ2-7 | - | TRBV5-5
TGTGCCTGGGAGGGCCGGGACAGTCGATACTCTGGGGCCAACGTCCTGACTTTC | CAWEGRDSRYSGANVLTF | - | TRBJ2-6 | TRBD1 | TRBV30
TGCGCCAGCAGCGGGGGGACAGGGGTTGATACGCAGTATTTT | CASSGGTGVDTQYF | many | TRBJ2-3 | TRBD1 | TRBV5-1
TGTGCCAGCTCACCGGGGCAGGGGGTAATCTACGAGCAGTACTTC | CASSPGQGVIYEQYF | few | TRBJ2-7 | TRBD1 | TRBV18
TGCAGCGTTGTGGGGCGGGAGATTGAGCAGTTCTTC | CSVVGREIEQFF | many | TRBJ2-1 | TRBD2 | TRBV29-1
TGTGCCAGCAGGCCAGACAGGGAGAACACCGGGGAGCTGTTTTTT | CASRPDRENTGELFF | many | TRBJ2-2 | TRBD1 | TRBV6-1
TGCGCCAGCAGCTTGTCTCCGGGGGTTAACTATGGCTACACCTTC | CASSLSPGVNYGYTF | many | TRBJ1-2 | - | TRBV5-1
TGCGCCAGCAGCTTGGGAGGTAGCGTGTATGAGCAGTTCTTC | CASSLGGSVYEQFF | many | TRBJ2-1 | - | TRBV5-1
TGTGCCAGCTTCCTAAACACTGAAGCTTTCTTT | CASFLNTEAFF | many | TRBJ1-1 | - | TRBV27
TGTGCCAGCAGCTTAACAGGGTACCCCTACAATGAGCAGTTCTTC | CASSLTGYPYNEQFF | - | TRBJ2-1 | - | TRBV7-9
TGCGCCAGCAGCCCGGGGGTAAGGGTAGGATCCTACAATGAGCAGTTCTTC | CASSPGVRVGSYNEQFF | few | TRBJ2-1 | - | TRBV5-1
TGTGCCAGCAGTCCGACAGGGAACTACGAGCAGTACTTC | CASSPTGNYEQYF | many | TRBJ2-7 | TRBD1 | TRBV6-1
TGTGCCAGCAGCTCTAATCAGCGCACTATCGGGAACACCATATATTTT | CASSSNQRTIGNTIYF | many | TRBJ1-3 | - | TRBV12-3/TRBV12-4
TGTGCCAGCAGGGGGACTAGCACAGATACGCAGTATTTT | CASRGTSTDTQYF | many | TRBJ2-3 | - | TRBV7-2
TGCGCCAGCAGCGGGAGGCCCGGGGACACTGAAGCTTTCTTT | CASSGRPGDTEAFF | many | TRBJ1-1 | - | TRBV5-1
TGTGCCTGGAGTGTACTAGCGGGGAGTGCCGAGCAGTACTTC | CAWSVLAGSAEQYF | many | TRBJ2-7 | TRBD2 | TRBV30
TGTGCCAGTAGTCTCGATCCTAGCGGGAGTGGGGGCTACACAGATACGCAGTATTTT | CASSLDPSGSGGYTDTQYF | - | TRBJ2-3 | TRBD2 | TRBV19
TGTGCCAGCAAGCTCCTCCGAGCGGGACCAGACAATGAGCAGTTCTTC | CASKLLRAGPDNEQFF | many | TRBJ2-1 | TRBD2 | TRBV27
TGTGCCAGCAGCCCACTAGCTACTCAAGAGACCCAGTACTTC | CASSPLATQETQYF | many | TRBJ2-5 | - | TRBV5-5
TGTGCCAGCAGCCAAGTTGCCACTTGGGAGACCCAGTACTTC | CASSQVATWETQYF | - | TRBJ2-5 | - | TRBV3-1
TGTGCCAGCAGTACCACCCCAGGCACCGGGGAGCTGTTTTTT | CASSTTPGTGELFF | few | TRBJ2-2 | - | TRBV7-2
TGTGCCAGCAGTGGTAGTCTTGACTACAATGAGCAGTTCTTC | CASSGSLDYNEQFF | - | TRBJ2-1 | - | TRBV27
TGTGCCAGCAGCTTTGTGCTAGCGGGTTACAATGAGCAGTTCTTC | CASSFVLAGYNEQFF | many | TRBJ2-1 | TRBD2 | TRBV5-5
TGTGCCATCAGTGGAGGGCGTCAAGAGACCCAGTACTTC | CAISGGRQETQYF | few | TRBJ2-5 | - | TRBV10-3
TGTGCCAGCAGCCAGGCCCACAGGAATGAGCAGTTCTTC | CASSQAHRNEQFF | many | TRBJ2-1 | - | TRBV3-1
TGTGCCAGCAGCCAAGATGGGCGGGAGAGCGCAGATACGCAGTATTTT | CASSQDGRESADTQYF | - | TRBJ2-3 | TRBD2 | TRBV3-1
TGCAGTGCTAGTAGGCAGTCGGAGACCCAGTACTTC | CSASRQSETQYF | many | TRBJ2-5 | - | TRBV20-1
TGTGCCAGCAATCAACGGCTCCGCTCCTACAATGAGCAGTTCTTC | CASNQRLRSYNEQFF | many | TRBJ2-1 | - | TRBV12-3/TRBV12-4
TGTGCCAGCAGTCGACTTCCGGGACAGGGGGCGCCTGAGCAGTTCTTC | CASSRLPGQGAPEQFF | many | TRBJ2-1 | TRBD1 | TRBV6-2/TRBV6-3
TGTGCCAGCAGCACCGGGACTAGCGCCCCCGGGCAGTTCTTC | CASSTGTSAPGQFF | many | TRBJ2-1 | TRBD2 | TRBV5-5
TGTGCCTGGAGTGAGGGTGAGAACACTGAAGCTTTCTTT | CAWSEGENTEAFF | many | TRBJ1-1 | - | TRBV30
TGCGCCAGCAGCCTAGGGGTCATCACTGAAGCTTTCTTT | CASSLGVITEAFF | few | TRBJ1-1 | - | TRBV5-1
TGTGCCAGCAGCTTGGGCAAGAACTACAATGAGCAGTTCTTC | CASSLGKNYNEQFF | many | TRBJ2-1 | - | TRBV5-6
TGTGCCATCATCCACCTAACTAGCGGGAGGGGTCGTGTCCAAGAGACCCAGTACTTC | CAIIHLTSGRGRVQETQYF | few | TRBJ2-5 | TRBD2 | TRBV10-3
TGTGCCAGCAGCACCGGGACAGGGTGGGCGACTAATGAAAAACTGTTTTTT | CASSTGTGWATNEKLFF | - | TRBJ1-4 | TRBD1 | TRBV6-2/TRBV6-3
TGCGCCAGCAGCCAAGATGCCGTCGGGAGTGTAGCGAATGAGCAGTTCTTC | CASSQDAVGSVANEQFF | few | TRBJ2-1 | - | TRBV4-3
TGTGCCAGCAGCTTAGCGGCTGGGGGTCATGGACAGTTCTTC | CASSLAAGGHGQFF | - | TRBJ2-1 | - | TRBV11-2
TGTGCCAGCAGTCTACAGGACCAAGAGACCCAGTACTTC | CASSLQDQETQYF | many | TRBJ2-5 | - | TRBV12-3/TRBV12-4
TGTGCCAGCAGTCATGGGGCTGGGGCCAACGTCCTGACTTTC | CASSHGAGANVLTF | - | TRBJ2-6 | - | TRBV7-9